The 13 T cell receptor beta chains listed next were all sequenced from one sample in a study of response to subunit inactivated influenza vaccine. TCRdb reprocessed the RT-PCR reads with MiXCR, giving one entry per CDR3 protein. The data contain some 800,000 distinct CDR3 sequences, around 20% of them singletons. The input for sequencing was PBMCs from blood, taken 5 to 6 days after vaccination. The receptors here all came from a man aged 45-60 years who received an inactivated influenza vaccine.

This clonotype has just a few counts. The chain uses TRBV20-1 and TRBJ2-7; D is ambiguous. This CDR3 has 15 residues. Germline CDR1 and CDR2: DFQATT and SNEGSKA (reference sequence). Trimming pared 0 bases from V and 3 bases from J, leaving 15 bases between. CDR3 loop: CSARDPLQGGYEQYF. The CDR3, as DNA: TGCAGTGCTAGAGATCCCCTCCAAGGCGGCTACGAGCAGTACTTC.

This clonotype has ten or more counts. The chain is built from TRBV7-9 and TRBJ2-1, with TRBD2 identical over 10 bases. Per the germline V gene, CDR1 is SEHNR and CDR2 is FQNEAQ (reference sequence). There are 15 residues in the CDR3. V lost 2 bases and J lost 8; bases outside the gene matches: 6. CDR3 amino acids: CASSLPSGRADEQFF. CDR3 DNA: TGTGCCAGCAGCTTACCCAGCGGGAGGGCCGATGAGCAGTTCTTC.

This clonotype was seen only a few times. The rearrangement links TRBV27 to TRBJ2-2; 14 bases are a match to TRBD2. V lost 5 bases, J lost 6 bases, and 8 bases stayed unmatched. The CDR3 is made up of 17 amino acids. Per germline, CDR1 MNHEY and CDR2 SMNVEV (reference sequence). Here the CDR3 DNA reads TGTGCCAGCAGTGTCAAACGACTAGCGGGGGGGGCCGGGGAGCTGTTTTTT. Translating it yields CASSVKRLAGGAGELFF.

The table lists this clonotype with a few counts. V is TRBV7-2 and J is TRBJ2-7, with D unclear. CDR3 size: 12 residues. CDR1 is SGHTA and CDR2 is FQGNSA in the germline V gene. Trimming stripped 0 bases from V and 5 bases from J, with 5 bases between. CDR3 sequence: CASSLANDEQYF. Here the CDR3 DNA reads TGTGCCAGCAGCTTAGCGAATGACGAGCAGTACTTC.

This clonotype occurred a few times. J is TRBJ1-6 and V is TRBV20-1; D ambiguous. V lost 2 bases, J lost 6 bases, and 8 bases lay in between. From germline, CDR1 is DFQATT and CDR2 SNEGSKA (reference sequence). The CDR3 length is 13 residues. CDR3: CSARRRPNSPLHF. The CDR3 DNA is TGCAGTGCTAGAAGGCGTCCTAATTCACCCCTCCACTTT.

This clonotype occurred a few times. The CDR3 nucleotides are TGCGCCAGCAGCCATCGACTCCAAAGCTCCTACGAGCAGTACTTC. The encoded protein is CASSHRLQSSYEQYF. This chain uses TRBV4-1 with TRBJ2-7; D is unresolved. Trimming pared 3 bases from V and 0 bases from J, leaving 12 bases between. This CDR3 contains 15 residues. CDR1 is MGHRA, CDR2 YSYEKL, per germline.

The chain joins TRBV12-5 to TRBJ1-5, with D possibly matching TRBD1 (6 bases). The CDR3 has 17 amino acids. Trimming stripped 3 bases from V and 2 bases from J, with 17 bases between. Per the germline V gene, CDR1 is LGHNT and CDR2 is FRNRAP. The CDR3 DNA reads TGTGCTAGTGGTTTTGCCGGGACAACGGGGGGCAATCAGCCCCAGCATTTT. Protein: CASGFAGTTGGNQPQHF.

Note on this clonotype: One junction end does not reproduce the germline sequence, and a read error may be involved. V is TRBV20-1 and J is TRBJ2-5, with D perhaps TRBD2 (6 bases). CDR3 length equals 17 residues. In germline, CDR1 is DFQATT, CDR2 SNEGSKA (reference sequence). The CDR3 nucleotides are TGCTGTGCTAGAGGGGTGGTAGGCGGGGCTCCCCAAGAGACCCAGTACTTC. It codes for CCARGVVGGAPQETQYF.

The chain is built from TRBV20-1 and TRBJ2-4; 8 nucleotides match TRBD1. The CDR3 consists of 13 residues. CDR1 DFQATT and CDR2 SNEGSKA come from the germline V gene (reference sequence). V gave up 6 bases and J gave up 3 bases; unmatched junction bases: 4. CDR3 nucleotide sequence: TGCAGTGCGCTGGACAGGGACAAAAACATTCAGTACTTC. Its translation is CSALDRDKNIQYF.

This clonotype has more than one count but fewer than ten. V and J are TRBV10-2 and TRBJ2-5; TRBD2 agrees at 8 bases. Germline V gene lookup returns CDR1 WSHSY and CDR2 SAAADI. After removal of 6 bases from V and 3 bases from J, the junction contained 6 bases not matched to a gene. The CDR3 loop spans 14 amino acids. In DNA form, the CDR3 reads TGCGCCAGCAGCCTTAGCGGGGCTAAAGAGACCCAGTACTTC. This sequence encodes CASSLSGAKETQYF.

In its sample, this clonotype was seen a few times. The chain combines TRBV10-3 with TRBJ1-1, with D possibly being TRBD1 (5 bases). Germline values: CDR1 ENHRY, CDR2 SYGVKD. Trimming took off 4 bases at V and 1 base at J, with 10 bases between the two ends. This CDR3 region has 14 residues. The CDR3 spells CAISVGTGNTEAFF. CDR3 DNA: TGTGCCATCAGTGTGGGAACAGGGAACACTGAAGCTTTCTTT.

This clonotype was counted ten times or more. The V call is TRBV7-2, the J call TRBJ1-1, with D possibly TRBD1 on 5 matching bases. Trimming took 1 base from V and 9 from J, leaving 12 bases between them. The CDR3 spans 13 residues. Germline CDR1 and CDR2: SGHTA and FQGNSA. The CDR3 sequence is CASSLDGSGKAFF. CDR3 DNA: TGTGCCAGCAGCTTAGATGGGTCAGGGAAAGCTTTCTTT.

The V and J genes are TRBV7-2 and TRBJ2-3; 13 bases align to TRBD2. The J segment lost 7 bases and the V segment lost 5 bases, leaving 12 bases of the junction unmatched. The CDR3 contains 17 residues. The germline CDR1 and CDR2 sequences are SGHTA and FQGNSA. The chain's CDR3 is CASSIQPLAGGPNTQYF. CDR3 nucleotide sequence: TGTGCCAGCAGCATCCAGCCACTAGCGGGGGGGCCGAATACGCAGTATTTT.